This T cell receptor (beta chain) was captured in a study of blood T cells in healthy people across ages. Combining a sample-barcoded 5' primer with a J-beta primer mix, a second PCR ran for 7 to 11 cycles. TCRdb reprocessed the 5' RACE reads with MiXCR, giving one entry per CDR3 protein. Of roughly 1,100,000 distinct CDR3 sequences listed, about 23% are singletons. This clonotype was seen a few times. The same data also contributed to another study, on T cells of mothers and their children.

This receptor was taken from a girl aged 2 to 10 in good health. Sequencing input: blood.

CDR3 sequence: CASSFYSGSSYEQYF. The CDR3 nucleotides are TGCGCCAGCAGCTTTTACAGCGGGAGCTCCTACGAGCAGTACTTC. The chain links TRBV5-1 to TRBJ2-7; 8 bases align to TRBD2. The CDR3 totals 15 residues. V lost 2 bases to trimming and J lost 0 bases; unmatched junction nucleotides: 4. CDR1 is SGHRS, CDR2 YFSETQ, per germline.